The 27 T cell receptor beta chains below were found in one sample sequenced in a study of blood T cell repertoires in COVID-19. Repertoires were generated with immunoSEQ multiplex PCR, while TCRdb's copy carries only in-frame clones and drops some. The sample carries 150,000 or so clones, around 80% recorded once. The specimen was peripheral blood. The receptors shown here come from a woman aged 55-69 years with acute or convalescent COVID-19.

The chain uses TRBV24-1 and TRBJ1-4, with D perhaps matching TRBD1 (6 bases). V lost 3 bases and J 7 bases, leaving 14 bases between the germline ends. The CDR3 consists of 15 residues. Germline V gene data show CDR1 as KGHDR and CDR2 as SFDVKD. CDR3 amino acids: CATSDARGIGEKLFF. CDR3 nucleotide sequence: TGTGCCACCAGTGATGCCAGGGGAATCGGTGAAAAACTGTTTTTT.

With respect to this clone: This specimen includes other DNA sequences encoding the same CDR3. This chain joins TRBV5-1 and TRBJ2-7, with D perhaps TRBD2 (5 bases). Germline assignment: CDR1 SGHRS and CDR2 YFSETQ. Trimming took off 0 bases at V and 3 bases at J, with 7 bases between the two ends. This CDR3 has 13 residues. CDR3 bases: TGCGCCAGCAGCTTGGGACGGGACTACGAGCAGTACTTC. This codes for CASSLGRDYEQYF.

V usage is TRBV9 and J usage is TRBJ2-1, with TRBD2 matching over 9 bases. The length of the CDR3 is 14 residues. V shed 3 bases, J shed 5 bases, and the junction held 3 bases outside the gene matches. The germline CDR1 and CDR2 sequences are SGDLS and YYNGEE. CDR3 sequence: CASSGLAVNNEQFF. Written as DNA, the CDR3 is TGTGCCAGCAGCGGACTAGCGGTTAACAATGAGCAGTTCTTC. The whole variable domain, filled in from reference TRBV9 and TRBJ2-1, reads DSGVTQTPKHLITATGQRVTLRCSPRSGDLSVYWYQQSLDQGLQFLIQYYNGEERAKGNILERFSAQQFPDLHSELNLSSLELGDSALYFCASSGLAVNNEQFFGPGTRLTVL.

The rearrangement joins TRBV6-5 to TRBJ1-4, with D possibly TRBD1 on 6 matching bases. The CDR3 is 14 amino acids. Germline CDR1 MNHEY, CDR2 SVGAGI. Trimming removed 6 bases from V and 6 bases from J, with 14 bases in between. As DNA, the CDR3 is TGTGCCAGCAGACCCGGGGGGACATATGAAAAACTGTTTTTT. Residues: CASRPGGTYEKLFF.

This chain connects TRBV7-3 to TRBJ2-2; TRBD1 matches 10 bases. Germline-derived CDR1 and CDR2 are SGHTA and FQGTGA. This CDR3 has 18 residues. The V segment lost 5 bases and the J segment 2 bases; nucleotides outside the gene matches: 11. In nucleotides, the CDR3 is TGTGCCAGCAGCCCCTCTCTTGGGACAGGGGTCAACACCGGGGAGCTGTTTTTT. It codes for CASSPSLGTGVNTGELFF.

The chain employs TRBV18 and TRBJ2-7; TRBD1 might be the D (6 bases). The CDR3 loop spans 13 amino acids. With 3 bases removed from V and 3 bases from J, the gap between germline ends came to 9 bases. Germline values: CDR1 KGHSH, CDR2 LQKENI. The CDR3: CASSPQGGYEQYF. The DNA for the CDR3 is TGTGCCAGCTCACCGCAAGGGGGCTACGAGCAGTACTTC. The full variable domain, rest sourced from reference TRBV18 and TRBJ2-7, is NAGVMQNPRHLVRRRGQEARLRCSPMKGHSHVYWYRQLPEEGLKFMVYLQKENIIDESGMPKERFSAEFPKEGPSILRIQQVVRGDSAAYFCASSPQGGYEQYFGPGTRLTVT.

This chain uses TRBV10-3 with TRBJ1-2; D not resolved. Per germline, CDR1 ENHRY and CDR2 SYGVKD. The germline V and J ends were trimmed by 6 bases and 1 base, with 12 bases remaining between them. The CDR3 loop spans 14 amino acids. As DNA, the CDR3 is TGTGCCATCAGCCCCGAATACAGTAACTATGGCTACACCTTC. Translation: CAISPEYSNYGYTF.

This clone was found many times. The genes are TRBV28 and TRBJ1-3; D gene unclear. There are 16 residues in the CDR3. The germline V and J ends were trimmed by 5 bases and 0 bases, with 14 bases remaining between them. Germline V lookup: CDR1 MDHEN, CDR2 SYDVKM. As DNA, the CDR3 is TGTGCCAGCAGTGAGAGGACTGGACGCTCTGGAAACACCATATATTTT. This encodes CASSERTGRSGNTIYF.

The chain uses TRBV12-3 or TRBV12-4 and TRBJ2-5; D is uncertain. The CDR3 spans 13 residues. Trimming stripped 3 bases from V and 0 bases from J, with 5 bases between. The chain's CDR3 is CASSFEDQETQYF. The CDR3 region has the DNA TGTGCCAGCAGTTTTGAGGACCAAGAGACCCAGTACTTC.

The genes are TRBV7-9 and TRBJ1-1; 9 bases map to TRBD1. Germline values: CDR1 SEHNR, CDR2 FQNEAQ (reference sequence). This CDR3 region has 16 residues. After removal of 5 bases from V and 1 base from J, the junction contained 8 bases not matched to a gene. This chain's CDR3 is CASSPYSTGGNTEAFF. For the CDR3, the DNA is TGTGCCAGCAGCCCATACTCGACAGGGGGGAACACTGAAGCTTTCTTT.

The chain joins TRBV15 to TRBJ2-7; 8 bases are a match to TRBD2. V trimming: 1 base; J trimming: 2 bases; junction bases outside the gene matches: 4. Germline CDR1 and CDR2: LNHNV and YYDKDF (reference sequence). The CDR3 has 15 residues. In DNA form, the CDR3 reads TGTGCCACCAGCAGAGGGGGTAGCGGGGCCTACGAGCAGTACTTC. Translation: CATSRGGSGAYEQYF. The entire variable domain, with the rest obtained from reference TRBV15 and TRBJ2-7, is as follows: DAMVIQNPRYQVTQFGKPVTLSCSQTLNHNVMYWYQQKSSQAPKLLFHYYDKDFNNEADTPDNFQSRRPNTSFCFLDIRSPGLGDTAMYLCATSRGGSGAYEQYFGPGTRLTVT.

This chain connects TRBV16 to TRBJ2-4; 7 bases are shared with TRBD2. The CDR3 extends over 14 amino acids. Germline-derived CDR1 and CDR2 are KGHSY and FQNENV. The V and J ends lost 10 bases and 1 base, in that order; junction bases with no gene match: 7. The chain's CDR3 is CATAGETAKNIQYF. The CDR3 region has the DNA TGTGCCACCGCGGGGGAAACGGCCAAAAACATTCAGTACTTC.

V gene TRBV5-1 combines with J gene TRBJ1-1, with D perhaps TRBD1 (5 bases). There are 15 residues in the CDR3. Per germline, CDR1 SGHRS and CDR2 YFSETQ. The V and J ends lost 0 bases and 4 bases respectively, with 13 bases between them. In nucleotides, the CDR3 is TGCGCCAGCAGCTTGGATGGCCCGGGGGGCACTGAAGCTTTCTTT. As protein: CASSLDGPGGTEAFF.

This chain connects TRBV9 to TRBJ1-3; D is undetermined. V lost 3 bases to trimming and J lost 1 base, with 14 bases between them. Germline lookup yields CDR1 SGDLS and CDR2 YYNGEE. The CDR3 runs to 16 residues. The CDR3 region has the DNA TGTGCCAGCAGCGAGCCAGGATCGGGGTCTGGAAACACCATATATTTT. It yields the protein CASSEPGSGSGNTIYF.

The gene calls are TRBV19 and TRBJ1-5; D might be TRBD1 (6 bases). The ends were cut back, 4 bases at V and 5 bases at J, with 15 bases in the middle. CDR3 length: 15 residues. Germline V gene sequence: CDR1 LNHDA, CDR2 SQIVND (reference sequence). Here the CDR3 DNA reads TGTGCCAGTAGTAGGGGGCCGCGATCCTATCAGCCCCAGCATTTT. It encodes CASSRGPRSYQPQHF.

The chain joins TRBV4-2 to TRBJ2-2; 12 nucleotides agree with TRBD2. CDR1 LGHNA and CDR2 YNFKEQ come from the germline V gene. The V and J ends lost 1 base and 6 bases, in that order; junction bases with no gene match: 9. CDR3 length equals 18 residues. DNA for the CDR3: TGTGCCAGCAGCCAAGCACTAGCGGGGGGCTTGAGGGCCGGGGAGCTGTTTTTT. It translates to CASSQALAGGLRAGELFF.

This clone was detected only a few times. This sequence joins TRBV20-1 and TRBJ1-3, with 8 bases that match TRBD1. The J segment lost 1 base and the V segment lost 3 bases, leaving 2 bases of the junction unmatched. The CDR3 totals 14 residues. The germline V gene encodes CDR1 DFQATT and CDR2 SNEGSKA (reference sequence). CDR3 DNA: TGCAGTGCTAGTGACAGGGGTTCTGGAAACACCATATATTTT. Encoded protein: CSASDRGSGNTIYF.

The chain recombines TRBV11-2 with TRBJ1-4, with D maybe TRBD1 (6 bases). Trimming took 1 base from V and 8 from J, leaving 11 bases between them. CDR3 length: 14 residues. The germline gives CDR1 SGHAT, CDR2 FQNNGV. CDR3 loop: CASSLVVGHEKLFF. CDR3 nucleotide sequence: TGTGCCAGCAGCTTAGTGGTGGGACACGAAAAACTGTTTTTT.

This clone has only one observation. The V call is TRBV6-2 or TRBV6-3, the J call TRBJ2-7; D is possibly TRBD2 (5 bases). CDR3 length: 12 amino acids. Trimming pared 2 bases from V and 6 bases from J, leaving 8 bases between. In germline, CDR1 is MNHEY, CDR2 SVGEGT. As DNA, the CDR3 is TGTGCCAGCAGTTACCCTAGCCTCGAGCAGTACTTC. Translated: CASSYPSLEQYF.

A note on this clone: Sequence at one end of the junction differs from germline and may be a read error. Here the CDR3 DNA reads TGTGCCAGCAGTGAACAGAACGCCGGGGAGCTGTTTTTT. Translation gives CASSEQNAGELFF. The rearrangement links TRBV25-1 to TRBJ2-2; D remains ambiguous. This CDR3 comprises 13 residues. The germline CDR1 and CDR2 sequences are MGHDK and SYGVNS.

V gene TRBV7-8 combines with J gene TRBJ2-5, with D possibly TRBD2 on 7 matching bases. This CDR3 comprises 17 residues. V lost 1 base, J lost 0 bases, and 15 bases lay in between. Germline values: CDR1 SGHVS, CDR2 FQNEAQ. CDR3 amino acids: CASSLEGEAGDQETQYF. In nucleotides, the CDR3 is TGTGCCAGCAGCTTAGAGGGGGAGGCGGGGGACCAAGAGACCCAGTACTTC.

The chain uses TRBV7-2 and TRBJ2-2, with 8 bases lining up with TRBD1. The V and J ends lost 1 base and 5 bases, in that order; junction bases with no gene match: 3. CDR3 length: 15 residues. Germline-derived CDR1 and CDR2 are SGHTA and FQGNSA. The CDR3, as DNA: TGTGCCAGCAGCTTAGACAGGGGGAAGACCGGGGAGCTGTTTTTT. This translates into CASSLDRGKTGELFF.

The chain uses TRBV6-2 or TRBV6-3 and TRBJ2-7; D uncertain. This CDR3 has 11 residues. V was pared by 6 bases and J by 3 bases, with 6 bases between. From germline, CDR1 is MNHEY and CDR2 SVGEGT. This chain's CDR3 is CASSPYYEQYF. The CDR3, as DNA: TGTGCCAGCAGCCCGTACTACGAGCAGTACTTC.

This clone was detected once. The chain has TRBV7-2 and TRBJ1-1; D gene uncertain. The germline V and J ends were trimmed by 2 bases and 0 bases, with 13 bases remaining between them. The CDR3 consists of 16 residues. CDR1 is SGHTA and CDR2 is FQGNSA in the germline V gene. CDR3 amino acids: CASSLIKNTMNTEAFF. The CDR3, as DNA: TGTGCCAGCAGCTTAATCAAGAACACCATGAACACTGAAGCTTTCTTT.

This chain connects TRBV4-3 to TRBJ2-5; a weak D match, TRBD1 (6 bases). The germline V gene encodes CDR1 LGHNA and CDR2 YSLEER. V was pared by 0 bases and J by 8 bases, with 10 bases between. The CDR3 extends over 13 amino acids. CDR3 region: CASSQDLDRTQYF. The CDR3 nucleotides are TGCGCCAGCAGCCAAGATTTGGACAGAACCCAGTACTTC.

The V call is TRBV7-2, the J call TRBJ2-6; D might be TRBD2 (6 bases). The CDR3 covers 14 residues. The V end lost 8 bases, the J end lost 2 bases, and 10 bases lay between the germline ends. CDR1 and CDR2 from the germline V gene are SGHTA and FQGNSA. The CDR3 coding sequence is TGTGCCAGCGGGACGGGGGCTGGGGCCAACGTCCTGACTTTC. This encodes CASGTGAGANVLTF.

The chain uses TRBV11-2 and TRBJ2-5, with D unresolved. CDR3 length: 13 residues. Trimming took off 7 bases at V and 5 bases at J, with 14 bases between the two ends. Germline CDR1 SGHAT, CDR2 FQNNGV. CDR3 DNA sequence: TGTGCCAGCACCCTAAACTGGGCGGAGACCCAGTACTTC. Translating it yields CASTLNWAETQYF.